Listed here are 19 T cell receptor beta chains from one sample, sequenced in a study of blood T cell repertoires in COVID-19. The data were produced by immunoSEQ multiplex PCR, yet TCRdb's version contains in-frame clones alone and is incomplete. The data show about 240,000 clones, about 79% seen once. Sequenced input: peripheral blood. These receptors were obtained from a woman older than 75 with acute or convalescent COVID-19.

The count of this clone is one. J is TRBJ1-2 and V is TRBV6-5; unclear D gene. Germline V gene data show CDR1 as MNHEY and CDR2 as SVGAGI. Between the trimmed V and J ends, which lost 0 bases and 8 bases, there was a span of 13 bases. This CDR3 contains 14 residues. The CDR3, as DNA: TGTGCCAGCAGTTACTCTGGAGGCCGTGAGGGCTACACCTTC. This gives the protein CASSYSGGREGYTF.

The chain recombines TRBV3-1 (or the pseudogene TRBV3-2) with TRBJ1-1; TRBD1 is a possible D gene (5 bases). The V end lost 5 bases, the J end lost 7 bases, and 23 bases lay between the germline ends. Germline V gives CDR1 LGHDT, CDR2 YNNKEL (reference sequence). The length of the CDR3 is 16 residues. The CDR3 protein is CASSDAMTKGRVEAFF. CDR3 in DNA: TGTGCCAGCAGCGATGCTATGACAAAGGGGCGCGTTGAAGCTTTCTTT.

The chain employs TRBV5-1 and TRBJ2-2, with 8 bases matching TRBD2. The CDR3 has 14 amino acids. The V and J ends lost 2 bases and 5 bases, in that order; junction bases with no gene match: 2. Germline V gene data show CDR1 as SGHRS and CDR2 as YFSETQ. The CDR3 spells CASSLSGGTGELFF. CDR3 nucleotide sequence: TGCGCCAGCAGCTTAAGCGGGGGAACCGGGGAGCTGTTTTTT. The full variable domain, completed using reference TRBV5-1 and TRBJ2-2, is KAGVTQTPRYLIKTRGQQVTLSCSPISGHRSVSWYQQTPGQGLQFLFEYFSETQRNKGNFPGRFSGRQFSNSRSEMNVSTLELGDSALYLCASSLSGGTGELFFGEGSRLTVL.

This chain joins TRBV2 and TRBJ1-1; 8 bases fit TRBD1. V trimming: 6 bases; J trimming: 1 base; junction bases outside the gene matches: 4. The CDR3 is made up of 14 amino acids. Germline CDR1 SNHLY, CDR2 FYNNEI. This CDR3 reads CASSSRGQNTEAFF. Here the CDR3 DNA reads TGTGCCAGCAGCAGCAGGGGGCAGAACACTGAAGCTTTCTTT.

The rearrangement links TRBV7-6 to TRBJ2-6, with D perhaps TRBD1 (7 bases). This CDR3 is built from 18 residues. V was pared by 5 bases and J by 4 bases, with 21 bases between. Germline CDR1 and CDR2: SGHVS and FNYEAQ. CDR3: CASSPRKLQGRGANVLTF. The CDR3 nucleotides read TGTGCCAGCAGCCCTAGAAAGTTACAGGGGAGGGGGGCCAACGTCCTGACTTTC. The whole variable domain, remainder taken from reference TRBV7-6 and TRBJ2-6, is GAGVSQSPRYKVTKRGQDVALRCDPISGHVSLYWYRQALGQGPEFLTYFNYEAQQDKSGLPNDRFSAERPEGSISTLTIQRTEQRDSAMYRCASSPRKLQGRGANVLTFGAGSRLTVL.

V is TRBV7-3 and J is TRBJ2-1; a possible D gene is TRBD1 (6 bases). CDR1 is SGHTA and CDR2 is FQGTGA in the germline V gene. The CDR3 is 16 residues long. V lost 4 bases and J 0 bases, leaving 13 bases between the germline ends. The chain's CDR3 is CASSSRGLGSYNEQFF. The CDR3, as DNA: TGTGCCAGCAGCTCAAGGGGGTTAGGCTCCTACAATGAGCAGTTCTTC.

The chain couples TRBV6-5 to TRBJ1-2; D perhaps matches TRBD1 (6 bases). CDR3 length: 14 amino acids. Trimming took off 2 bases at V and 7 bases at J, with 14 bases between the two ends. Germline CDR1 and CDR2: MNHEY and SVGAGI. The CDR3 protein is CASSYEGGGGGYTF. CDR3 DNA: TGTGCCAGCAGTTACGAGGGGGGAGGGGGTGGCTACACCTTC.

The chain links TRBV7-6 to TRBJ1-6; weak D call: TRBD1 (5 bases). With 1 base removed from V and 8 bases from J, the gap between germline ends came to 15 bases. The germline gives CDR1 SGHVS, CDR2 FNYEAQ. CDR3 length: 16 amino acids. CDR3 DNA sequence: TGTGCCAGCAGCTTAGAGGCAGCCGGACAATATTCACCCCTCCACTTT. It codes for CASSLEAAGQYSPLHF.

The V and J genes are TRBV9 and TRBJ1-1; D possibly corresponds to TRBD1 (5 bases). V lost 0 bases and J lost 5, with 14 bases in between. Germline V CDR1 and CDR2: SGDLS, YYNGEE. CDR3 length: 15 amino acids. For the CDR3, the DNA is TGTGCCAGCAGCGTAGTTCCGGGGGACGGAACTGAAGCTTTCTTT. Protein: CASSVVPGDGTEAFF.

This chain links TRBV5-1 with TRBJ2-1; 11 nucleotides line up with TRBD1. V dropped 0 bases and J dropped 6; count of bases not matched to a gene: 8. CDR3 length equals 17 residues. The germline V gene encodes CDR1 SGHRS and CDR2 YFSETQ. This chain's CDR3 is CASSLGPGQGVGNEQFF. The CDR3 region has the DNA TGCGCCAGCAGCTTGGGCCCGGGACAGGGGGTAGGCAATGAGCAGTTCTTC.

The CDR3 loop is CASSLGDSVGPMNTEAFF. The CDR3 coding sequence is TGTGCCAGCAGTTTAGGGGACAGTGTAGGGCCGATGAACACTGAAGCTTTCTTT. The chain is built from TRBV28 and TRBJ1-1, with 7 nucleotides matching TRBD1. The CDR3 covers 18 residues. The ends lost 2 bases at V and 0 bases at J; junction bases unmatched: 12. Germline V CDR1 and CDR2: MDHEN, SYDVKM.

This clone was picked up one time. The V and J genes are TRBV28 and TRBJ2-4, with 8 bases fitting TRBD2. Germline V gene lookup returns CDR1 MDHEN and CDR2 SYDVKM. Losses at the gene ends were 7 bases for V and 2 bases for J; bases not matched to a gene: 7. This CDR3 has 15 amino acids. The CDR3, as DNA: TGTGCCAGCACCTCCCCGGGGGGGACCAAAAACATTCAGTACTTC. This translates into CASTSPGGTKNIQYF. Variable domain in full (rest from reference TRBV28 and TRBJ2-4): DVKVTQSSRYLVKRTGEKVFLECVQDMDHENMFWYRQDPGLGLRLIYFSYDVKMKEKGDIPEGYSVSREKKERFSLILESASTNQTSMYLCASTSPGGTKNIQYFGAGTRLSVL.

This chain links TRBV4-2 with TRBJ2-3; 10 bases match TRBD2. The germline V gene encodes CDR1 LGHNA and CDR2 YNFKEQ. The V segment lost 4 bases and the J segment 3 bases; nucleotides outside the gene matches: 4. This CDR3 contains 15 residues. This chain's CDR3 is CASSPAGGQTDTQYF. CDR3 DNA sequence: TGTGCCAGCAGCCCAGCGGGGGGGCAGACAGATACGCAGTATTTT.

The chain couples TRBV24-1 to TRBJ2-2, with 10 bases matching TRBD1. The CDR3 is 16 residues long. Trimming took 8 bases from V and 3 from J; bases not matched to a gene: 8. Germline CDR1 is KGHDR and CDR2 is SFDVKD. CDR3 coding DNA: TGTGCCACCAACTCCCCGGGACAGGGGCACACCGGGGAGCTGTTTTTT. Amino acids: CATNSPGQGHTGELFF.

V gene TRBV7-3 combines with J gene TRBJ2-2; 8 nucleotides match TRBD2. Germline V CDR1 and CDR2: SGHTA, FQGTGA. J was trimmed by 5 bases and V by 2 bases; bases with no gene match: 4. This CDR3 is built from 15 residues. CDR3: CASSLGTRGTGELFF. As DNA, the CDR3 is TGTGCCAGCAGCTTAGGGACTAGGGGGACCGGGGAGCTGTTTTTT.

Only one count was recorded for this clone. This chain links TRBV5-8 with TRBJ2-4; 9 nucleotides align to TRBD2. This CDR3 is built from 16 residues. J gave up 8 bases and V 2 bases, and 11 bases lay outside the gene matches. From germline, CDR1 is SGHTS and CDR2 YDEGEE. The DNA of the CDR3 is TGTGCCAGCAGCTTAGCGGGGGGCGCGTCGTTCGACATTCAGTACTTC. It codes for CASSLAGGASFDIQYF.

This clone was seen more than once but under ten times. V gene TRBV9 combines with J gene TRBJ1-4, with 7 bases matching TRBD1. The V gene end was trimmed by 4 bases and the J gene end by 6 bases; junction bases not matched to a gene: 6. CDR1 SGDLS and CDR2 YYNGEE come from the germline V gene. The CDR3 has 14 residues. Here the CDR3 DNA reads TGTGCCAGCAGCAGGGGGGACAGCGATGAAAAACTGTTTTTT. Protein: CASSRGDSDEKLFF.

Written as DNA, the CDR3 is TGTGCCAGCAGCGCGGACAGGATCAACACCATATATTTT. It is translated as CASSADRINTIYF. The chain employs TRBV2 and TRBJ1-3, with 7 bases that match TRBD1. Germline V lookup: CDR1 SNHLY, CDR2 FYNNEI. CDR3 length equals 13 residues. J was trimmed by 7 bases and V by 6 bases; bases with no gene match: 6.

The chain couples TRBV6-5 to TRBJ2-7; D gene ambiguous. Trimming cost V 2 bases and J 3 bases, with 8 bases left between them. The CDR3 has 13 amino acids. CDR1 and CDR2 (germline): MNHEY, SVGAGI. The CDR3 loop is CASSYEHNYEQYF. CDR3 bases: TGTGCCAGCAGTTACGAACACAACTACGAGCAGTACTTC.